Detailed here is one T cell receptor (beta chain). What it recognizes is unknown. This sample stems from a study of CD8+ T cells in alopecia areata. Study results and limitations: Scalp clonality dropped significantly under tofacitinib, as did expanded CD8+ top-100 clones. TCR sharing across patients was less clear than in mice, possibly HLA-related.

Isolated RNA was reverse transcribed into cDNA used as the sequencing template. TCRdb keeps only in-frame clones here, not all; method: immunoSEQ multiplex PCR. Of about 260,000 clones in the sample, 45% to 70% are singletons; the top ten hold more than 0.85%. The treatment is: oral pan-JAK inhibitor, 5-10 mg twice daily. Collection of lesional scalp punch biopsies and peripheral blood was performed in alopecia areata patients. Isolation of CD4+ and CD8+ T cells from PBMCs was achieved by sorting. The clonotype originates from a human donor with alopecia areata. This specimen was CD4+ T cells sorted from blood, taken at approximately week 52, from a patient treated with tofacitinib.

Here the CDR3 reads CAWSVSLRHRGETQYF. The DNA of the CDR3 is TGTGCCTGGAGTGTATCCCTGCGGCACAGGGGAGAGACCCAGTACTTC. The chain combines TRBV30 with TRBJ2-5; TRBD1 agrees at 7 bases. The germline V gene encodes CDR1 GTSNPN and CDR2 SVGIG (reference sequence). J was trimmed by 4 bases and V by 0 bases; bases with no gene match: 11. This CDR3 is 16 amino acids long.